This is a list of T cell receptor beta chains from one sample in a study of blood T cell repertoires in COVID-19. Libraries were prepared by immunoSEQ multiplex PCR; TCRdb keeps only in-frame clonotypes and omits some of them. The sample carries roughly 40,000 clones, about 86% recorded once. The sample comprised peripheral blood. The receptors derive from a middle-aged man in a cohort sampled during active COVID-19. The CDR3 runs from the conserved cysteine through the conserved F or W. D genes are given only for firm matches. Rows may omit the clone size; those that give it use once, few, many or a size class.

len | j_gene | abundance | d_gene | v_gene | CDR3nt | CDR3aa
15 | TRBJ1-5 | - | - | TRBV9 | TGTGCCAGCAGCGTAGGCGGGGAGTGGGCTCAGCCCCAGCATTTT | CASSVGGEWAQPQHF
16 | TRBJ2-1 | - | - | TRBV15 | TGTGCCACCAGCAGGGGTCCGGGTTCGTACTACAATGAGCAGTTCTTC | CATSRGPGSYYNEQFF
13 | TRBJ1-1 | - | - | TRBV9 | TGTGCCAGCAGCGATACGCGGGACCCTGAAGCTTTCTTT | CASSDTRDPEAFF
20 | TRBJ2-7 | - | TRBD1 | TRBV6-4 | TGTGCCAGCAGTGACTCGATAACAGGGGCAACTAATCTGAACTCCTACGAGCAGTACTTC | CASSDSITGATNLNSYEQYF
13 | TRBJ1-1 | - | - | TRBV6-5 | TGTGCCAGCACCCACGGGGGGGTCACTGAAGCTTTCTTT | CASTHGGVTEAFF
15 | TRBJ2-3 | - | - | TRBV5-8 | TGTGCCAGCAGCAGGGGGACAACCCACACAGATACGCAGTATTTT | CASSRGTTHTDTQYF
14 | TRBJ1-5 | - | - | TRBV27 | TGTGCCAGCAGTTTATCGAGCAGCGATCAGCCCCAGCATTTT | CASSLSSSDQPQHF
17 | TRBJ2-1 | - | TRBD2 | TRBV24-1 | TGTGCCACCAGTGACCCTCATAGCGGGAGTTCCTACAATGAGCAGTTCTTC | CATSDPHSGSSYNEQFF
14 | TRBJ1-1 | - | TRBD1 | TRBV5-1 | TGCGCCAGCAGCTTGGGGGACAGCAACACTGAAGCTTTCTTT | CASSLGDSNTEAFF
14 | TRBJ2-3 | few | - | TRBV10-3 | TGTGCCATCAGTGACCGCGGACTTGCCGATACGCAGTATTTT | CAISDRGLADTQYF
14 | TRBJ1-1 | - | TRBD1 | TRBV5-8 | TGTGCCAGCAGCTTGGGACAGGGGGTCTTGGAGGCTTTCTTT | CASSLGQGVLEAFF
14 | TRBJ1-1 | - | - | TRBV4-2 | TGTGCCAGCAGCAAAGGGGCAGGGAACACTGAAGCTTTCTTT | CASSKGAGNTEAFF
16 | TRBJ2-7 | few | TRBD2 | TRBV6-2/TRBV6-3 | TGTGCCAGCAGTTATCTAGCGGGGACTATAGTCTACGAGCAGTACTTC | CASSYLAGTIVYEQYF
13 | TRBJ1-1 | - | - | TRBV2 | TGTGCCAGCAGTCTAGGGGGGAACACTGAAGCTTTCTTT | CASSLGGNTEAFF
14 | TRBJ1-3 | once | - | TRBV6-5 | TGTGCCAGCCATGGACTATTCTCTGGAAACACCATATATTTT | CASHGLFSGNTIYF
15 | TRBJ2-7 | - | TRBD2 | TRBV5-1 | TGCGCCAGCAGCCCGACCGCTAGCGGGGGTTACGAGCAGTACTTC | CASSPTASGGYEQYF
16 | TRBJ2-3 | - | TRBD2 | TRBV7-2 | TGTGCCAGCAGCTTAGTCCCAAGCGGGATTTCAGATACGCAGTATTTT | CASSLVPSGISDTQYF
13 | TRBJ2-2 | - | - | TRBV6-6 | TGTGCCAGCAGTTACGCGGGGTCCGGGGAGCTGTTTTTT | CASSYAGSGELFF
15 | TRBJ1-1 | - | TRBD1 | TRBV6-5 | TGTGCCAGCAGTTACTCGAGGGGGCTGAACACTGAAGCTTTCTTT | CASSYSRGLNTEAFF
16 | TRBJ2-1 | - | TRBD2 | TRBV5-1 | TGCGCCAGCAGCTCCTCTAGCGGGGGGGTTTACAATGAGCAGTTCTTC | CASSSSSGGVYNEQFF
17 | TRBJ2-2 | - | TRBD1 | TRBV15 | TGTGCCACCAGCACTCCCCGACAGGGGGCGAAAACCGGGGAGCTGTTTTTT | CATSTPRQGAKTGELFF
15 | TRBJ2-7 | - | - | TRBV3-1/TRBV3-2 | TGTGCCAGCAGCCAAGATCTTGGACAGACCTACGAGCAGTACTTC | CASSQDLGQTYEQYF
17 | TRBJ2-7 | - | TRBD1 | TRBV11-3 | TGTGCCAGCAGCTCCCCGACTCGGGACAGGGGCTCCTACGAGCAGTACTTC | CASSSPTRDRGSYEQYF
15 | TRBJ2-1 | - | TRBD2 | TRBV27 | TGTGCCAGCAGTTTTAGCGGGGGGGGTTGGGATGAGCAGTTCTTC | CASSFSGGGWDEQFF
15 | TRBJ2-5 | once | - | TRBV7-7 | TGTGCTAGCAGCTTAGGGGGGCCAGGAAATAGTGCCCAGTACTTC | CASSLGGPGNSAQYF
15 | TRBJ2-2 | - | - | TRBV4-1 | TGCGCCAGCAGCCCCACCACCGGGTTTTCCGGGGAGCTGTTTTTT | CASSPTTGFSGELFF
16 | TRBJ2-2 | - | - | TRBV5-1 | TGCGCCAGCAGCTTGGCTCTCGGCAGGGTTGCCGGGGAGCTGTTTTTT | CASSLALGRVAGELFF
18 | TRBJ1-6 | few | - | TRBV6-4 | TGTGCCAGTCCGAATAGATACAGCTTATCACTCCTAAATTCACCCCTCCACTTT | CASPNRYSLSLLNSPLHF
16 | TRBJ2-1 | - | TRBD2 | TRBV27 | TGTGCCAGCAGCCGACTAGCGGGAGGACTTAACAATGAGCAGTTCTTC | CASSRLAGGLNNEQFF
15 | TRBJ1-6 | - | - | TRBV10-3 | TGTGCCATCAGTGAGTCCAGGGACAAGGATTCACCCCTCCACTTT | CAISESRDKDSPLHF
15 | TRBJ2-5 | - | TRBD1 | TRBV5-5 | TGTGCCAGCAGCTTCCCGGGACAGGGAGGAGAGACCCAGTACTTC | CASSFPGQGGETQYF
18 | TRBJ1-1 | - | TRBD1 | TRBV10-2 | TGCGCCAGCAGTGAGTCCGGGACAGGGAGACGGTTGGTCACTGAAGCTTTCTTT | CASSESGTGRRLVTEAFF
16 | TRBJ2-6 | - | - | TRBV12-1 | TGTGCCAGCAGCTTTGATGGGAGAGTAGGGGCCAACGTCCTGACTTTC | CASSFDGRVGANVLTF
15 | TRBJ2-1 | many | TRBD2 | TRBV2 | TGTGCCAGCAGTGAATCGAGCGGGGGTATCAATGAGCAGTTCTTC | CASSESSGGINEQFF
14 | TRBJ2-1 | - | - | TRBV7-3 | TGTGCCAGCAGCTTAATGGGGGGTTCCAATGAGCAGTTCTTC | CASSLMGGSNEQFF
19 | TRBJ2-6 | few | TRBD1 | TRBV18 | TGTGCCAGCTCGGACGACCGGGACAGGTACTACTCTGGGGCCAACGTCCTGACTTTC | CASSDDRDRYYSGANVLTF
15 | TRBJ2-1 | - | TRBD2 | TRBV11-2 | TGTGCCAGCAGCTTCCCAGGACCCGGGAGGGATGAGCAGTTCTTC | CASSFPGPGRDEQFF
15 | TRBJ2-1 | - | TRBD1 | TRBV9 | TGTGCCAGCAGCGTAGAAGGGGGCGATATAAATGAGCAGTTCTTC | CASSVEGGDINEQFF
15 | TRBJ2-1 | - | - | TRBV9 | TGTGCCAGCAGCGTAGAAAGCTCCCCCTACAATGAGCAGTTCTTC | CASSVESSPYNEQFF
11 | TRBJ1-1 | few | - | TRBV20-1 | TGCTCCCCCCGGGGGGGGTCTTTAGCTTTCTTT | CSPRGGSLAFF
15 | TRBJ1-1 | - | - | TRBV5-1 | TGCGCCAGCAGCCAACACAGGGTGGGGAACACTGAAGCTTTCTTT | CASSQHRVGNTEAFF
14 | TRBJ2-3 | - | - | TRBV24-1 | TGTGCCACCAGTGCTACGGGGGTCCCAGATACGCAGTATTTT | CATSATGVPDTQYF
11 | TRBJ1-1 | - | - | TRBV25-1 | TGTGCCAGCAGTGCAGGGTTCGAAGCTTTCTTT | CASSAGFEAFF
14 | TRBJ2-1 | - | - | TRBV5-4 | TGTGCCAGCGAGGACGGGCCAGGGGCCCTCGCTTGGTTCTTC | CASEDGPGALAWFF
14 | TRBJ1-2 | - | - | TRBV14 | TGTGCCAGCAGCCCGACAGGTGGCTTCTATGGCTACACCTTC | CASSPTGGFYGYTF
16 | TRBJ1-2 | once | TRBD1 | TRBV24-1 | TGTGCCACCAGTGACGGGACAGCAACAGGCAGCTATGGCTACACCTTC | CATSDGTATGSYGYTF
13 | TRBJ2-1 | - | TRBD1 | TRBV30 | TGTGCCTGGGGGACAGGTTCCTACAATGAGCAGTTCTTC | CAWGTGSYNEQFF
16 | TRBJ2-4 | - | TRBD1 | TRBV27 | TGTGCCAGCACCCTTGGACAGGGTGTTGACAAAAACATTCAGTACTTC | CASTLGQGVDKNIQYF
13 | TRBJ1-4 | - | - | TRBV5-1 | TGCGCCAGCAGGCTGTTAGGGGATGAAAAACTGTTTTTT | CASRLLGDEKLFF
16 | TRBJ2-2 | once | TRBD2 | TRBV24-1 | TGTGCCACCAGTCCCAGCGGGGGGGCCGGCACCGGGGAGCTGTTTTTT | CATSPSGGAGTGELFF
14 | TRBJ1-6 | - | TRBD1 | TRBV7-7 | TGTGCTAGCAGCACGGGACAGATAGATTCACCCCTCCACTTT | CASSTGQIDSPLHF
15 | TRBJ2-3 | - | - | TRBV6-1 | TGTGCCAGCAGTGAAGAGGTCGGGAGCACAGATACGCAGTATTTT | CASSEEVGSTDTQYF
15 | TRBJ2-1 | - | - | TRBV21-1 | TGTGCCAGCAGCAAAGGGGCAGAGCCAAACAATGAGCAGTTCTTC | CASSKGAEPNNEQFF
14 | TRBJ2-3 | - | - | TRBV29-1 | TGCAGCGCTTCCCCCCGGGAGTTGGGAGATACGCAGTATTTT | CSASPRELGDTQYF
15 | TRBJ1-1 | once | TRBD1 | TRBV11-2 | TGTGCAGTCGAGGACAGGGCTCTTAGGTCTGGTGAAGCTTTCTTT | CAVEDRALRSGEAFF